Below, 6 T cell receptor beta chains from the same sample are listed, as sequenced in a study of T cells in Graves' hyperthyroidism and ophthalmopathy. Amplification yielded TCR beta CDR3 regions, with RNA transcripts as the source. First-round RT-PCR targeting the TCR CDR3 was performed with the HTBI primer set. TCRdb processed the multiplex PCR reads anew with MiXCR; each CDR3 protein has one entry. Of around 340,000 distinct CDR3 sequences listed, around a sixth are singletons. The sample was blood. The origin of the receptors is a woman aged 45-60 years with Graves' hyperthyroidism.

This clonotype has at least ten counts. This CDR3 is CASSPGQSAYEQYV. Here the CDR3 DNA reads TGTGCCAGCAGTCCCGGACAGAGTGCCTACGAGCAGTACGTC. The chain uses TRBV2 and TRBJ2-7; D might be TRBD1 (6 bases). CDR3 size: 14 residues. Germline V lookup: CDR1 SNHLY, CDR2 FYNNEI. V was pared by 5 bases and J by 2 bases, with 13 bases between.

This clonotype was counted many times. CDR3 region: CASSYGQGAHEQYF. CDR3 coding DNA: TGTGCCAGCAGCTACGGACAGGGAGCCCACGAGCAGTACTTC. This chain links TRBV5-6 with TRBJ2-7; 8 bases fit TRBD1. The V segment lost 3 bases and the J segment 5 bases; nucleotides outside the gene matches: 7. Germline lookup yields CDR1 SGHDT and CDR2 YYEEEE. The CDR3 has 14 residues.

This clonotype was counted many times. V and J are TRBV28 and TRBJ2-1, with D possibly called TRBD1 or TRBD2 (5 bases each). CDR3 size: 13 residues. The germline V gene encodes CDR1 MDHEN and CDR2 SYDVKM. The germline V and J ends were trimmed by 6 bases and 4 bases, with 10 bases remaining between them. DNA for the CDR3: TGTGCCAGCAGGGGACGGAATTACAATGAGCAGTTCTTC. Translated, it gives CASRGRNYNEQFF.

This clonotype was observed a few times. The chain joins TRBV14 to TRBJ2-5, with a possible D match to TRBD2 (5 bases). V was trimmed by 0 bases and J by 5 bases, leaving 19 bases between them. The CDR3 is 17 amino acids. In germline, CDR1 is SGHDN, CDR2 FVKESK. The CDR3 DNA sequence: TGTGCCAGCAGCCAAGATCTTGGCGCCCCCGGGGAGGAGACCCAGTACTTC. Residues: CASSQDLGAPGEETQYF. Together with reference TRBV14 and TRBJ2-5, the CDR3 gives the full variable domain: EAGVTQFPSHSVIEKGQTVTLRCDPISGHDNLYWYRRVMGKEIKFLLHFVKESKQDESGMPNNRFLAERTGGTYSTLKVQPAELEDSGVYFCASSQDLGAPGEETQYFGPGTRLLVL.

This clonotype was observed a handful of times. The chain uses TRBV27 and TRBJ2-2, with D uncertain. The CDR3 consists of 15 residues. Trimming took 0 bases from V and 3 from J, leaving 8 bases between them. Germline CDR1 reads MNHEY; CDR2 reads SMNVEV (reference sequence). CDR3: CASSLSRIYTGELFF. The CDR3 DNA reads as TGTGCCAGCAGTTTATCCCGGATTTACACCGGGGAGCTGTTTTTT.

The chain has TRBV20-1 and TRBJ2-1; 9 positions agree with TRBD2. The CDR3 totals 15 residues. Per germline, CDR1 DFQATT and CDR2 SNEGSKA (reference sequence). J gave up 10 bases and V 6 bases, and 16 bases lay outside the gene matches. The CDR3 reads CSARKPGLAVGEQFF. The CDR3 nucleotides are TGCAGTGCCAGAAAACCGGGACTAGCTGTCGGGGAGCAGTTCTTC.